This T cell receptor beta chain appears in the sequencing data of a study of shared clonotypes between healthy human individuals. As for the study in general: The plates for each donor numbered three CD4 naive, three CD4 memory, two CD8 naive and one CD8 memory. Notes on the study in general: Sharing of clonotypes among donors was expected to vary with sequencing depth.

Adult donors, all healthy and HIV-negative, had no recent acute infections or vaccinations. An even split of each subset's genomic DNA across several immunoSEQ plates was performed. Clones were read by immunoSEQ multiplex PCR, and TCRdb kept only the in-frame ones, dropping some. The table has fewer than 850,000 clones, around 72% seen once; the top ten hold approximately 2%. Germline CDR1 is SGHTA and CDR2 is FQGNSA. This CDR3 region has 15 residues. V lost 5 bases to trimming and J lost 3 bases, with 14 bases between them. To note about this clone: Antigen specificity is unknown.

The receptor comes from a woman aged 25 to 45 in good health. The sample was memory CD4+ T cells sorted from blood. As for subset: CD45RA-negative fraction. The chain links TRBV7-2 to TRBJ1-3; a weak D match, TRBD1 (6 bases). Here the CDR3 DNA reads TGTGCCAGCAGCCACAATCACAGGGTTGGAAACACCATATATTTT. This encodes CASSHNHRVGNTIYF.